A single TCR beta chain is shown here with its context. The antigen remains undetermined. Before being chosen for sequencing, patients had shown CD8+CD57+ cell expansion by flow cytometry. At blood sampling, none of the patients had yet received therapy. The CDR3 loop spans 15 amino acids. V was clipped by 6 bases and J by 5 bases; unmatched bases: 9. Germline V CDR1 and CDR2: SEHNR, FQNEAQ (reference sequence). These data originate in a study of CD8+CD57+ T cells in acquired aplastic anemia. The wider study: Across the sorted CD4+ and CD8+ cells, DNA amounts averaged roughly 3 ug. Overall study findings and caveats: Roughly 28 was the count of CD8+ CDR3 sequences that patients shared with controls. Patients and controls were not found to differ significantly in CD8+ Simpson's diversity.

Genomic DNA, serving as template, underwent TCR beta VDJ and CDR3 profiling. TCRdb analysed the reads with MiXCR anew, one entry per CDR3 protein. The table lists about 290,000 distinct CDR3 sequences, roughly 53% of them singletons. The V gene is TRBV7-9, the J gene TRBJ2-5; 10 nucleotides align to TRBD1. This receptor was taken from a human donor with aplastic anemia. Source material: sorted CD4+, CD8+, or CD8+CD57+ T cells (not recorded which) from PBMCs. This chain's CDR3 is CASSLRQGAMETQYF. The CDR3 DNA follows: TGTGCCAGCAGTCTTCGACAGGGGGCGATGGAGACCCAGTACTTC.